The sequence of this T cell receptor beta chain was determined in a study of kidney transplant recipient with SARS-CoV-2 infection. Trimming left V 5 bases short and J 4 bases short, with 23 bases between. This CDR3 is built from 17 residues. CDR1 is SGHNT, CDR2 YENEEA, per germline. This clonotype was picked up many times. TCRdb reprocessed the reads via MiXCR and lists one record per CDR3 protein. The data contain 200,000 to 300,000 distinct CDR3 sequences, more than 25% of them singletons. Here the sequenced sample was a blood sample, taken at baseline and on approximately day 120 from a kidney transplant recipient. The sequence derives from a male patient between 25 and 40 years old who had COVID-19 and was a kidney transplant recipient. Some T cells may be provided by the graft donor. The genes are TRBV11-3 and TRBJ1-2; D uncertain. CDR3 sequence reads: CASSHESDLGKTYGYTF. Written as DNA, the CDR3 is TGTGCCAGCAGCCATGAGTCCGATCTCGGAAAGACCTATGGCTACACCTTC.